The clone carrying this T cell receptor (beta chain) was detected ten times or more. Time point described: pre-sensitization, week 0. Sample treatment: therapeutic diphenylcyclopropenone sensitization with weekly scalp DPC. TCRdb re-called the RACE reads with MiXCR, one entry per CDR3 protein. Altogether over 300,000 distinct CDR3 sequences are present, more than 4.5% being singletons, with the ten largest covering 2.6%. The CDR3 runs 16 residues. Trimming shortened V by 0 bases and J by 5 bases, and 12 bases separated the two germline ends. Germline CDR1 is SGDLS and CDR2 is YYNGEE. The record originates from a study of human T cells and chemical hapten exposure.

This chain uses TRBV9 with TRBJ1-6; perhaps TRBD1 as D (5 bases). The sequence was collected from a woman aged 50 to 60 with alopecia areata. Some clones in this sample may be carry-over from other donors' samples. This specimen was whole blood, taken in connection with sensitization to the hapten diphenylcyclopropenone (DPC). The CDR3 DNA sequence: TGTGCCAGCAGCGTAGGGGGGGAATTCCATAATTCACCCCTCCACTTT. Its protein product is CASSVGGEFHNSPLHF.